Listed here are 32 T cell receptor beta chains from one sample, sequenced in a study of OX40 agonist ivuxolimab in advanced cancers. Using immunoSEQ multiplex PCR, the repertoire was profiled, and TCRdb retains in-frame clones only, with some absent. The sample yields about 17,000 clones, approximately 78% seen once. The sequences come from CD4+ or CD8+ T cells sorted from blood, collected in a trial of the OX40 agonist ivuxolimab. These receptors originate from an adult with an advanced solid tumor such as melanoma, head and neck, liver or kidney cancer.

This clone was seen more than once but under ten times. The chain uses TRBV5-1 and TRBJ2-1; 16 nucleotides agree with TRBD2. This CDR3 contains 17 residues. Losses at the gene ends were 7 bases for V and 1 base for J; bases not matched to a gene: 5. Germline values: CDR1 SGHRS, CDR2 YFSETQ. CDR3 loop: CASSPGLAGGSYNEQFF. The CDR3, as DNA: TGCGCCAGCTCCCCGGGACTAGCGGGAGGGTCCTACAATGAGCAGTTCTTC. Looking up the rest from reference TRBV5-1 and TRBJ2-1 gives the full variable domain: KAGVTQTPRYLIKTRGQQVTLSCSPISGHRSVSWYQQTPGQGLQFLFEYFSETQRNKGNFPGRFSGRQFSNSRSEMNVSTLELGDSALYLCASSPGLAGGSYNEQFFGPGTRLTVL.

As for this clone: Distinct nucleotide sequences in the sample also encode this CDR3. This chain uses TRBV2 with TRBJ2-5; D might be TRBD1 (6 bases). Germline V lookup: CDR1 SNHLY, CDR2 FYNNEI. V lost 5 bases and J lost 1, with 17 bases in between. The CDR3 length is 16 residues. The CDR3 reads CASSQWTVGRQETQYF. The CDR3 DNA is TGTGCCAGCAGTCAGTGGACAGTTGGACGCCAAGAGACCCAGTACTTC.

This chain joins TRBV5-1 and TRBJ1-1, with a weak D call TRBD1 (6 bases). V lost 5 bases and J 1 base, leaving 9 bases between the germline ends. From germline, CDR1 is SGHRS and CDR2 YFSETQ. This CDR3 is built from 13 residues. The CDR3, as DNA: TGCGCCAGCAGACTGGGACAGAACACTGAAGCTTTCTTT. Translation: CASRLGQNTEAFF.

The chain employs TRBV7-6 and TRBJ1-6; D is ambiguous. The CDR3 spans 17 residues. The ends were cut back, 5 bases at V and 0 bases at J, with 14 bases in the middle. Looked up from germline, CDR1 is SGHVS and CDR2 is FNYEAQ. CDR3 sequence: CASSPLQRTSYNSPLHF. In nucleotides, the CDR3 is TGTGCCAGCAGCCCGCTACAGAGAACCTCCTATAATTCACCCCTCCACTTT.

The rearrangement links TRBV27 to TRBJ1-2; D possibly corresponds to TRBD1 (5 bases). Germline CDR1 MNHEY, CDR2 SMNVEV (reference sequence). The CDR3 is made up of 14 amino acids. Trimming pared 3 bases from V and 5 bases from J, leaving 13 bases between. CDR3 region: CASSLIGAKYGYTF. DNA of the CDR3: TGTGCCAGCAGTTTGATAGGGGCAAAATATGGCTACACCTTC.

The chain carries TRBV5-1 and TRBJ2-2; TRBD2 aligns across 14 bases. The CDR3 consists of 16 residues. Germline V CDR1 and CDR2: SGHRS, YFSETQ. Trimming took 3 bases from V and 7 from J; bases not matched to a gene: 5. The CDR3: CASSSGLAGVIGELFF. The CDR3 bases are TGCGCCAGCAGCTCGGGACTAGCGGGAGTTATCGGGGAGCTGTTTTTT.

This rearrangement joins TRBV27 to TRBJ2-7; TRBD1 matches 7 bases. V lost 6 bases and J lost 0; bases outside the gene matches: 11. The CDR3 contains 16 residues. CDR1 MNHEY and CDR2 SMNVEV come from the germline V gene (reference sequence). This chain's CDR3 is CASSPSWGQNSYEQYF. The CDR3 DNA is TGTGCCAGCAGCCCCTCCTGGGGACAGAACTCCTACGAGCAGTACTTC.

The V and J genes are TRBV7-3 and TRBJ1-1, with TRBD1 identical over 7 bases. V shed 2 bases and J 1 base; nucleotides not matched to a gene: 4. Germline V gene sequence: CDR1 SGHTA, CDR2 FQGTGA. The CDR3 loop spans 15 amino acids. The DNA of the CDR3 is TGTGCCAGCAGCTTAGGAGACAGGGAGAACACTGAAGCTTTCTTT. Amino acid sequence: CASSLGDRENTEAFF.

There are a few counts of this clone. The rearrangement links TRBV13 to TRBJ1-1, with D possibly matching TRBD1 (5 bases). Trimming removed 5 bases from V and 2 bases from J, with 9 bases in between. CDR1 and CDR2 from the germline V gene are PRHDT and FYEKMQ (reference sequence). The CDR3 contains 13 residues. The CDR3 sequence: CASSLTDNTEAFF. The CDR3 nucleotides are TGTGCCAGCAGCCTGACAGATAACACTGAAGCTTTCTTT.

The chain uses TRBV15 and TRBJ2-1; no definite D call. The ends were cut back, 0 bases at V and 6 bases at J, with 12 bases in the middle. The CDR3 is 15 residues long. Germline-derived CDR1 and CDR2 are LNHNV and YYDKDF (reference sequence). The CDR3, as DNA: TGTGCCACCAGCAGAGATGCAGCCCCTGGCAATGAGCAGTTCTTC. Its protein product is CATSRDAAPGNEQFF. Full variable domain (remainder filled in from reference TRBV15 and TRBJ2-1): DAMVIQNPRYQVTQFGKPVTLSCSQTLNHNVMYWYQQKSSQAPKLLFHYYDKDFNNEADTPDNFQSRRPNTSFCFLDIRSPGLGDTAMYLCATSRDAAPGNEQFFGPGTRLTVL.

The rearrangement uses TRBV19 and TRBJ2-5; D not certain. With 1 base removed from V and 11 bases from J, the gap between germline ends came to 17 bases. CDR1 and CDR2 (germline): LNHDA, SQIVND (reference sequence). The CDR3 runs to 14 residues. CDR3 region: CASSIGLNLDEQYF. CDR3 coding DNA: TGTGCCAGTAGTATAGGTCTCAACTTGGATGAGCAGTACTTC.

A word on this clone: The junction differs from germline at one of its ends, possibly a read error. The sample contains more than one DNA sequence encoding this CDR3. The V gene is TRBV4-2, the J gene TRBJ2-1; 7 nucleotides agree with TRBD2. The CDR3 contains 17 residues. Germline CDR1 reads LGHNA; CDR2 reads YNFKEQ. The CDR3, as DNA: TGTGCCAGTAGCCAAGAAGGACCGGGACTAACCTACAATGAGCAGTTCTTC. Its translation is CASSQEGPGLTYNEQFF.

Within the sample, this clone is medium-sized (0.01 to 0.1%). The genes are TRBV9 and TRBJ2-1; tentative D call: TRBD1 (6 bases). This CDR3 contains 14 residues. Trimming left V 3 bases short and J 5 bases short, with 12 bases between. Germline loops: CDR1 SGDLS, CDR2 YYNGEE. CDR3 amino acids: CASSERTVDNEQFF. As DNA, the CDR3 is TGTGCCAGCAGCGAGCGGACAGTCGACAATGAGCAGTTCTTC.

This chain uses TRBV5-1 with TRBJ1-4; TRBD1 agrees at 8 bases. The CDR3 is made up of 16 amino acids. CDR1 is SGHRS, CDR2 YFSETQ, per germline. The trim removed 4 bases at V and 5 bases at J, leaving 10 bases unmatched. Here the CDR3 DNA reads TGCGCCAGCAGCAGATCAGGGGGCGGGGGAAATGAAAAACTGTTTTTT. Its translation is CASSRSGGGGNEKLFF.

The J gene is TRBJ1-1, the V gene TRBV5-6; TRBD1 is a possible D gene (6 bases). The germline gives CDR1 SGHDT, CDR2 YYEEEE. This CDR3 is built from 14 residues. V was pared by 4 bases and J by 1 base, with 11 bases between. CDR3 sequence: CASSLGQSNTEAFF. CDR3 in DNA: TGTGCCAGCAGCCTAGGACAGTCGAACACTGAAGCTTTCTTT. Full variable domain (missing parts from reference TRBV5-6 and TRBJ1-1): DAGVTQSPTHLIKTRGQQVTLRCSPKSGHDTVSWYQQALGQGPQFIFQYYEEEERQRGNFPDRFSGHQFPNYSSELNVNALLLGDSALYLCASSLGQSNTEAFFGQGTRLTVV.

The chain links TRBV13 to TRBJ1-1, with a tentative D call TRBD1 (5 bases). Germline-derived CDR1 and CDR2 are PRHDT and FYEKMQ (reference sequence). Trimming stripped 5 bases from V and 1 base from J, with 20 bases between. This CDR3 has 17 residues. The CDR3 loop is CASSPQTAGGRNTEAFF. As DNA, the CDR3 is TGTGCCAGCAGCCCTCAAACGGCGGGGGGTAGGAACACTGAAGCTTTCTTT.

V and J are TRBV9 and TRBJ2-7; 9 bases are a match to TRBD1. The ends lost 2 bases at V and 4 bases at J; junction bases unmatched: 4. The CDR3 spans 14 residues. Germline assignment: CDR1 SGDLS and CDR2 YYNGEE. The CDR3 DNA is TGTGCCAGCAGCGTGCAGGACAGGGGATACGAGCAGTACTTC. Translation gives CASSVQDRGYEQYF.

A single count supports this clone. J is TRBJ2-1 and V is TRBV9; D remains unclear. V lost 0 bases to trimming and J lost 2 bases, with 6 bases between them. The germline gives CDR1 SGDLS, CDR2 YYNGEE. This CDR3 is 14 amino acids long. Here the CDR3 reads CASSVASAYNEQFF. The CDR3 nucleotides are TGTGCCAGCAGCGTAGCCTCAGCCTACAATGAGCAGTTCTTC. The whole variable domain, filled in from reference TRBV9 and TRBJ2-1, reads DSGVTQTPKHLITATGQRVTLRCSPRSGDLSVYWYQQSLDQGLQFLIQYYNGEERAKGNILERFSAQQFPDLHSELNLSSLELGDSALYFCASSVASAYNEQFFGPGTRLTVL.

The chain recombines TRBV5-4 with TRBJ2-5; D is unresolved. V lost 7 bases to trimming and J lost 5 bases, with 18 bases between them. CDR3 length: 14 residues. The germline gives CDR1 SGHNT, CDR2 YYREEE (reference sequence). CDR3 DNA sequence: TGTGCCAGCCGTAACGGTGATAGTTGGGAGACCCAGTACTTC. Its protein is CASRNGDSWETQYF.

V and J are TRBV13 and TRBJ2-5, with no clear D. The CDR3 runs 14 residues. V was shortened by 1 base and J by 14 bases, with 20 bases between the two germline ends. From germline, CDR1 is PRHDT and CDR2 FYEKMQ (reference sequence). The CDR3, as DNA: TGTGCCAGCAGCTTAGCCCTTGAGCAAGAGACCCCCTACTTC. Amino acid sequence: CASSLALEQETPYF.

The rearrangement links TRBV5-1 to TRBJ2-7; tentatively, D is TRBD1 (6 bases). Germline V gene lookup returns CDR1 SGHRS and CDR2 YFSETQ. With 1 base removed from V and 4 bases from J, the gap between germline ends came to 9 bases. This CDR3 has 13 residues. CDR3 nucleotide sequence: TGCGCCAGCAGCTTGACAGGGCTTTACGAGCAGTACTTC. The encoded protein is CASSLTGLYEQYF.

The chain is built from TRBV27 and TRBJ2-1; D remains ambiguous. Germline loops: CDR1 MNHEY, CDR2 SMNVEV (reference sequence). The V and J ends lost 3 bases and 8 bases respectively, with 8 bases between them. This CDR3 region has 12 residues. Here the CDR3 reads CASSFSSDEQFF. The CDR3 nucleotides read TGTGCCAGCAGTTTTTCGTCGGATGAGCAGTTCTTC.

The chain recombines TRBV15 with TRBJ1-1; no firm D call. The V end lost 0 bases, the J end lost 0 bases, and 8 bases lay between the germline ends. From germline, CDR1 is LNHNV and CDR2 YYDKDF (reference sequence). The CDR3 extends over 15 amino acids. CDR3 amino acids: CATSRDLQMNTEAFF. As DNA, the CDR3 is TGTGCCACCAGCAGAGATCTCCAGATGAACACTGAAGCTTTCTTT.

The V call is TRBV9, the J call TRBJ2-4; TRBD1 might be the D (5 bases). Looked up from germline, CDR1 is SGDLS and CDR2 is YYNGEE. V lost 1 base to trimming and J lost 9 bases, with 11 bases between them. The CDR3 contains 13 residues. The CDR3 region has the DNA TGTGCCAGCAGCGTACGCAGGGAAGGCATTCAGTACTTC. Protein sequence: CASSVRREGIQYF.

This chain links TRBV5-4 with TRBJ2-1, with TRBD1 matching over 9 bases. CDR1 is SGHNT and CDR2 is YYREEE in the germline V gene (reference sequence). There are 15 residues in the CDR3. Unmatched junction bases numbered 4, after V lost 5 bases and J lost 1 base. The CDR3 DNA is TGTGCCAGCAGGTCCGGGACAGGGTCCTACAATGAGCAGTTCTTC. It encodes CASRSGTGSYNEQFF.

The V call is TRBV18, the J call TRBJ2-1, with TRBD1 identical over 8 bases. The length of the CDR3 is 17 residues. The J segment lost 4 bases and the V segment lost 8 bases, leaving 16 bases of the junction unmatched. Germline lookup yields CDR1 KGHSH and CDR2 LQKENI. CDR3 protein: CASPVDRVRPAYNEQFF. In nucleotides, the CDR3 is TGTGCCAGCCCGGTGGACAGGGTCCGTCCTGCTTACAATGAGCAGTTCTTC.

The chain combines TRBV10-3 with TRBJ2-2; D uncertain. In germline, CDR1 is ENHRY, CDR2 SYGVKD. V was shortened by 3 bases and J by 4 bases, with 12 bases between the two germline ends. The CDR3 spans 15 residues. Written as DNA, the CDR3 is TGTGCCATCAGTGATCAGGTATACAGCACCGGGGAGCTGTTTTTT. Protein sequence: CAISDQVYSTGELFF.

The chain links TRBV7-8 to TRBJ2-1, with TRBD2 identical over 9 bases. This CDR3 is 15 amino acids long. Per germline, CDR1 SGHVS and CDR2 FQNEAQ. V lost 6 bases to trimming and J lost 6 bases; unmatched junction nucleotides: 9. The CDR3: CASSLAGGQFNEQFF. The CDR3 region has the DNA TGTGCCAGCAGTTTGGCGGGGGGGCAGTTCAATGAGCAGTTCTTC.

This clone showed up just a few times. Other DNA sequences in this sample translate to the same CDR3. CDR3 region: CASSVIAGAYNEQFF. In nucleotides, the CDR3 is TGTGCCAGCAGCGTTATAGCGGGGGCGTACAATGAGCAGTTCTTC. The chain couples TRBV9 to TRBJ2-1; 9 bases match TRBD2. Germline V gives CDR1 SGDLS, CDR2 YYNGEE. The CDR3 runs 15 residues. V was clipped by 2 bases and J by 4 bases; unmatched bases: 4.

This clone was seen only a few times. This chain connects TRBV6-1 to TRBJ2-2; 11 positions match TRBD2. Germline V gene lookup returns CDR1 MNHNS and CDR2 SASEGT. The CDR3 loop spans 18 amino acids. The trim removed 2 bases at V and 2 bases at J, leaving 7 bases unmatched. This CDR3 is CASSEWGTSGPNTGELFF. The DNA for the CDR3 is TGTGCCAGCAGTGAATGGGGGACTAGCGGACCAAACACCGGGGAGCTGTTTTTT.

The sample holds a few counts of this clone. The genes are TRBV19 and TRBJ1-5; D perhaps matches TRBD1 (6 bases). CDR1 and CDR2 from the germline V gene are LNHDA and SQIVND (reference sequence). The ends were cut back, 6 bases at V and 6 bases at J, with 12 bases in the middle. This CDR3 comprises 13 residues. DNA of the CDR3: TGTGCCAGTAGCATGGGGGGGCTTCAGCCCCAGCATTTT. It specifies CASSMGGLQPQHF.

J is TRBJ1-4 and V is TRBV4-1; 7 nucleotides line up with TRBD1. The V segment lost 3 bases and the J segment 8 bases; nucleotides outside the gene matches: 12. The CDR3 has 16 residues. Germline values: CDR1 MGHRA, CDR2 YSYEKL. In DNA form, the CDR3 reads TGCGCCAGCAGCCAGTCTCCCGGGACAGCTCCAGAAAAACTGTTTTTT. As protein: CASSQSPGTAPEKLFF.